This T cell receptor (beta chain) was retrieved from a study of T cell repertoires in cytomegalovirus infection. Study in general: It can be stated that public TCR beta signatures indicated CMV infection as well as a matching HLA type. General observations from the study: Dominating the ex vivo response were TCR beta clonotypes that were CMV-specific and HLA-C-restricted.

Germline loops: CDR1 MNHNY, CDR2 SVGAGI (reference sequence). The V end was cut by 0 bases, the J end by 0 bases, with 8 bases between. The CDR3 spans 15 residues. TCRdb reprocessed the reads with MiXCR, giving one entry per CDR3 protein. The sample consists of about 140,000 distinct CDR3 sequences, around 30% of them appearing once. On this clonotype itself: What it binds is not known.

This sequence was found in a human donor in good health (CMV status not recorded). Some clones in this sample may be carry-over from other donors' samples. The chain uses TRBV6-6 and TRBJ1-1; D unresolved. This material consisted of CD8+ T cells from cultured PBMCs, taken from culture after CMV antigen stimulation. This CDR3 reads CASSYSGAMNTEAFF. The CDR3, as DNA: TGTGCCAGCAGTTACTCGGGAGCTATGAACACTGAAGCTTTCTTT.